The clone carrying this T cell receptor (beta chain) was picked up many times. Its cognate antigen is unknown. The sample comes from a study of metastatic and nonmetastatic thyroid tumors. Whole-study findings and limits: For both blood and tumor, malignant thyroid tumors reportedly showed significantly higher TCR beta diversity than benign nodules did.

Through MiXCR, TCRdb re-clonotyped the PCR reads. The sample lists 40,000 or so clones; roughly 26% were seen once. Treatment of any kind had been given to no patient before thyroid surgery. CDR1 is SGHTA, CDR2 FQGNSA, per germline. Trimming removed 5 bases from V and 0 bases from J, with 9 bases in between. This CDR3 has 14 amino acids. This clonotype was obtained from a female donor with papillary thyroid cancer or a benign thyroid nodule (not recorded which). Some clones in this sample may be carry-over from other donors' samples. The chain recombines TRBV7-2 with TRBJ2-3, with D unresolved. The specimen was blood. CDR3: CASSIHSSTDTQYF. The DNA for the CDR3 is TGTGCCAGCAGCATACACAGTAGCACAGATACGCAGTATTTT.